The rows below give T cell receptor beta chains drawn from one sample of a study of blood T cells in healthy people across ages. One entry per CDR3 protein, called by TCRdb with MiXCR from the 5' RACE reads. Counted here are some 920,000 distinct CDR3 sequences, roughly 51% occurring once; the ten biggest clones make up about 20%. The specimen was blood. These receptors originate from an older woman in good health. The conserved cysteine and the conserved F or W are not part of the CDR3 here. Fields, in order: CDR3 length, D gene, V gene, clone size, CDR3 protein. A D gene is named only where the DNA matches it firmly. Only some rows state a clone size, as once, few, many or a class for expanded clones.

13 | TRBD2 | TRBV4-1 | few | ASSHRPGLGVEQY
12 | . | TRBV4-1 | many | ASRDPRNIETQY
18 | TRBD2 | TRBV6-5 | . | ASSYLAGTSGGFSTDTQY
11 | . | TRBV18 | . | ASSRSENQPQH
12 | . | TRBV27 | many | ASSRVGSSYEQY
11 | . | TRBV20-1 | . | SATNTGTETQY
15 | TRBD2 | TRBV27 | once | ASSLGLAGGPLDTQY
19 | TRBD2 | TRBV4-1 | . | ASSQEWASGRFSRTTNEQY
11 | . | TRBV15 | once | ATSRGQLDEQY
13 | . | TRBV4-2 | . | ASSQEATGSRGYT
9 | . | TRBV9 | . | ASTEGSEQF
11 | . | TRBV9 | few | ASSVVPGEKLF
11 | . | TRBV20-1 | . | SASYSPNQPQH
15 | . | TRBV3-1 | few | ASSQDRPGASNYGYT
12 | . | TRBV29-1 | . | SVNEGGSNQPQH
11 | . | TRBV3-1 | . | ASSQTRGDEQY